Below are 21 T cell receptor beta chains sequenced from a single sample in a study of T cell repertoires in cytomegalovirus infection. From the reads, TCRdb called clonotypes with MiXCR, one entry per CDR3 protein. In the table there are roughly 280,000 distinct CDR3 sequences, 20% to 25% of which are singletons. No cognate antigen is known for these TCRs. Sequenced here: cultured PBMCs, sampled from culture after CMV antigen stimulation. The receptors come from a human donor in good health (CMV status not recorded). Some clones in this sample may be carry-over from other donors' samples.

This clonotype was seen more than once but under ten times. The chain employs TRBV7-3 and TRBJ2-2; D gene uncertain. CDR3 length equals 13 residues. Germline CDR1 and CDR2: SGHTA and FQGTGA. V shed 0 bases and J shed 4 bases, with 3 bases lying between them. The CDR3 loop reads CASSLTGTGELFF. The CDR3 DNA follows: TGTGCCAGCAGCTTAACCGGCACCGGGGAGCTGTTTTTT.

The V and J genes are TRBV20-1 and TRBJ2-1, with TRBD2 matching over 10 bases. V was pared by 6 bases and J by 7 bases, with 9 bases of the junction left unmatched. This CDR3 comprises 14 residues. CDR1 is DFQATT and CDR2 is SNEGSKA in the germline V gene (reference sequence). DNA of the CDR3: TGCAGTGCGCCGGGTAGCGGGAGGACTAATGAGCAGTTCTTC. Its translation is CSAPGSGRTNEQFF.

The CDR3 region has the DNA TGTGCCATCAGTGACCGGGACCGCGAGAACACCGGGGAGCTGTTTTTT. Translation: CAISDRDRENTGELFF. The rearrangement uses TRBV10-3 and TRBJ2-2; D may correspond to TRBD1 or TRBD2 (5 bases each). The CDR3 extends over 16 amino acids. Germline V gives CDR1 ENHRY, CDR2 SYGVKD. V was trimmed by 3 bases and J by 1 base, leaving 12 bases between them.

The chain uses TRBV12-3 or TRBV12-4 and TRBJ1-5; 7 bases are shared with TRBD1. CDR3 length: 14 amino acids. V lost 7 bases, J lost 4 bases, and 7 bases stayed unmatched. The CDR3 reads CASTGGLENQPQHF. In DNA, the CDR3 is TGTGCCAGCACAGGGGGGCTAGAGAATCAGCCCCAGCATTTT.

The CDR3 DNA sequence: TGTGCCAGCAGAGCGCCCCGTTGGGGGGAGCAGTTCTTC. Translation gives CASRAPRWGEQFF. J is TRBJ2-1 and V is TRBV12-3 or TRBV12-4; tentatively, D is TRBD1 or TRBD2 (5 bases each). CDR3 size: 13 residues. Trimming removed 6 bases at V and 10 bases at J, with 16 bases between.

In its sample, this clonotype was seen a few times. The gene calls are TRBV27 and TRBJ1-1; a possible D gene is TRBD1 (6 bases). The V end lost 7 bases, the J end lost 5 bases, and 14 bases lay between the germline ends. CDR3 length: 13 residues. The V gene's germline CDR1 is MNHEY and CDR2 SMNVEV (reference sequence). For the CDR3, the DNA is TGTGCCAGCACTCTAAGGGGGGGGACTGAAGCTTTCTTT. Amino acids: CASTLRGGTEAFF.

V and J are TRBV11-2 and TRBJ2-1, with TRBD2 matching 11 bases. After removal of 1 base from V and 1 base from J, the junction contained 6 bases not matched to a gene. The CDR3 consists of 18 residues. The germline V gene has CDR1 SGHAT and CDR2 FQNNGV. The CDR3: CASSLGYRLAGSYNEQFF. The CDR3 DNA follows: TGTGCCAGCAGCTTAGGGTACCGACTAGCGGGGTCCTACAATGAGCAGTTCTTC.

The rearrangement uses TRBV7-2 and TRBJ2-3, with a weak D call TRBD1 (6 bases). Germline V gene sequence: CDR1 SGHTA, CDR2 FQGNSA. The CDR3 is made up of 14 amino acids. Trimming removed 1 base from V and 6 bases from J, with 11 bases in between. The DNA for the CDR3 is TGTGCCAGCAGCTTAGTAACAGGGTTTGATACGCAGTATTTT. Amino acids: CASSLVTGFDTQYF.

The chain links TRBV19 to TRBJ2-7; D is ambiguous. In germline, CDR1 is LNHDA, CDR2 SQIVND (reference sequence). V was clipped by 3 bases and J by 1 base, with 10 bases between them. The CDR3 runs to 14 residues. CDR3 residues: CASSMLPGSYEQYF. The CDR3, as DNA: TGTGCCAGTAGTATGTTACCGGGTTCCTACGAGCAGTACTTC. Filled out from reference TRBV19 and TRBJ2-7, the complete variable domain reads DGGITQSPKYLFRKEGQNVTLSCEQNLNHDAMYWYRQDPGQGLRLIYYSQIVNDFQKGDIAEGYSVSREKKESFPLTVTSAQKNPTAFYLCASSMLPGSYEQYFGPGTRLTVT.

The CDR3 nucleotides are TGTGCCAGCAGCCCCGGGACAGGGAACAATCAGCCCCAGCATTTT. Its translation: CASSPGTGNNQPQHF. The chain recombines TRBV7-2 with TRBJ1-5; TRBD1 aligns across 9 bases. There are 15 residues in the CDR3. Trimming removed 5 bases from V and 3 bases from J; junction bases left unmatched: 5. Germline CDR1 and CDR2: SGHTA and FQGNSA.

This clonotype was counted only a few times. V is TRBV7-9 and J is TRBJ1-5; D is unclear. Trimming removed 1 base from V and 7 bases from J, with 11 bases in between. The CDR3 is made up of 14 amino acids. Germline values: CDR1 SEHNR, CDR2 FQNEAQ (reference sequence). The CDR3 reads CASSLGQARQPQHF. The CDR3, as DNA: TGTGCCAGCAGCTTAGGGCAGGCGAGGCAGCCCCAGCATTTT. The variable domain in full, completed from reference TRBV7-9 and TRBJ1-5, reads DTGVSQNPRHKITKRGQNVTFRCDPISEHNRLYWYRQTLGQGPEFLTYFQNEAQLEKSRLLSDRFSAERPKGSFSTLEIQRTEQGDSAMYLCASSLGQARQPQHFGDGTRLSIL.

This clonotype was counted ten times or more. The V gene is TRBV7-8, the J gene TRBJ2-1; possible D gene TRBD2, 5 bases. This CDR3 has 15 residues. The germline V gene has CDR1 SGHVS and CDR2 FQNEAQ. Trimming shortened V by 5 bases and J by 9 bases, and 20 bases separated the two germline ends. The CDR3 here is CASSTGLSPLSEQFF. As DNA, the CDR3 is TGTGCCAGCAGCACCGGACTTTCCCCCTTGAGTGAGCAGTTCTTC.

This clonotype was observed many times. The chain couples TRBV20-1 to TRBJ2-1; 13 bases are a match to TRBD2. Germline loops: CDR1 DFQATT, CDR2 SNEGSKA (reference sequence). The CDR3 is 15 amino acids. V shed 0 bases, J shed 7 bases, and the junction held 3 bases outside the gene matches. CDR3 DNA sequence: TGCAGTGCTAGAGACCGGACTAGCGGGAGTAATGAGCAGTTCTTC. This gives the protein CSARDRTSGSNEQFF.

In its sample, this clonotype was seen a few times. J is TRBJ2-1 and V is TRBV7-9, with 7 bases lining up with TRBD1. From germline, CDR1 is SEHNR and CDR2 FQNEAQ (reference sequence). This CDR3 contains 15 residues. With V trimmed by 5 bases and J by 3 bases, 7 bases remained unmatched. The CDR3 nucleotides read TGTGCCAGCAGCCAACAGGGGTGGTACTACAATGAGCAGTTCTTC. This encodes CASSQQGWYYNEQFF.

J is TRBJ2-3 and V is TRBV5-4, with TRBD2 identical over 7 bases. After removal of 1 base from V and 4 bases from J, the junction contained 9 bases not matched to a gene. The CDR3 runs to 16 residues. From germline, CDR1 is SGHNT and CDR2 YYREEE (reference sequence). The CDR3 sequence is CASSLNSGSPSDTQYF. The CDR3 nucleotides are TGTGCCAGCAGCTTGAATAGCGGGTCTCCCTCAGATACGCAGTATTTT.

This clonotype was recorded at least ten times. The chain links TRBV7-2 to TRBJ2-1; weak D call: TRBD1 (6 bases). Trimming removed 5 bases at V and 8 bases at J, with 10 bases between. Germline CDR1 reads SGHTA; CDR2 reads FQGNSA. There are 12 residues in the CDR3. CDR3 DNA sequence: TGTGCCAGCAGCACACAGGGACATGAGCAGTTCTTC. The encoded protein is CASSTQGHEQFF.

The chain couples TRBV7-2 to TRBJ2-7; 9 bases align to TRBD1. J was trimmed by 4 bases and V by 6 bases; bases with no gene match: 10. The CDR3 is 15 amino acids. The V gene's germline CDR1 is SGHTA and CDR2 FQGNSA. The CDR3 spells CASRSGTGHSYEQYF. The CDR3, as DNA: TGTGCCAGCAGATCCGGGACAGGGCATTCATACGAGCAGTACTTC.

In this sample, this clonotype turned up a few times. The chain carries TRBV7-2 and TRBJ1-2, with 7 bases matching TRBD1. This CDR3 has 14 residues. Germline V gene data show CDR1 as SGHTA and CDR2 as FQGNSA. J was trimmed by 3 bases and V by 0 bases; bases with no gene match: 1. The CDR3 DNA reads as TGTGCCAGCAGCTTAGCGACAGGGCACTATGGCTACACCTTC. Translation: CASSLATGHYGYTF. Together with reference TRBV7-2 and TRBJ1-2, the CDR3 gives the full variable domain: GAGVSQSPSNKVTEKGKDVELRCDPISGHTALYWYRQSLGQGLEFLIYFQGNSAPDKSGLPSDRFSAERTGGSVSTLTIQRTQQEDSAVYLCASSLATGHYGYTFGSGTRLTVV.

The V and J genes are TRBV18 and TRBJ2-7; a weak D match, TRBD1 (5 bases). The length of the CDR3 is 13 residues. The V end was cut by 4 bases, the J end by 3 bases, with 10 bases between. Germline lookup yields CDR1 KGHSH and CDR2 LQKENI. In nucleotides, the CDR3 is TGTGCCAGCTCACTACACAGGCACTACGAGCAGTACTTC. This encodes CASSLHRHYEQYF.

This clonotype was detected many times. V gene TRBV4-2 combines with J gene TRBJ1-2, with 7 bases matching TRBD1. Germline lookup yields CDR1 LGHNA and CDR2 YNFKEQ. The CDR3 runs to 15 residues. The V segment lost 0 bases and the J segment 4 bases; nucleotides outside the gene matches: 5. The CDR3 DNA follows: TGTGCCAGCAGCCAAGAGGACAGGTTAACCTATGGCTACACCTTC. Translated: CASSQEDRLTYGYTF.

This clonotype was observed a few times. V and J are TRBV28 and TRBJ2-7, with 9 bases aligning to TRBD1. The J segment lost 5 bases and the V segment lost 3 bases, leaving 8 bases of the junction unmatched. The length of the CDR3 is 15 residues. Germline CDR1 reads MDHEN; CDR2 reads SYDVKM. The CDR3 reads CASSFPGQGLDEQYF. The CDR3 DNA reads as TGTGCCAGCAGTTTCCCGGGACAGGGTTTGGACGAGCAGTACTTC.